The sequence of this T cell receptor (beta chain) was determined in a study of shared clonotypes between healthy human individuals. In the study overall: With ages of 18 to 49, the donors were two women and a few men.

Findings and caveats of the study: Relative to clonotypes present in all four donors, those not shared had lower generation probabilities.

CD45RO+ cells and CCR7-negative CD45RA+ TemRA cells were combined as CD8 memory. The data were produced by immunoSEQ multiplex PCR, yet TCRdb's version contains in-frame clones alone and is incomplete. The sample lists about 380,000 clones, 90% to 97% occurring once. This clone has just one count. Its antigen is undetermined. Sequencing was carried out using memory CD8+ T cells sorted from blood. Subset indicated: CD45RO+ cells pooled with CCR7-negative TemRA cells. The TCR was taken from a young man in good health.

CDR3 in amino acids: CASSGAGETQYF. CDR3 sequence (DNA): TGTGCCAGCAGCGGGGCGGGGGAGACCCAGTACTTC. This chain uses TRBV28 with TRBJ2-5; possible D gene TRBD2, 6 bases. Trimming stripped 6 bases from V and 5 bases from J, with 10 bases between. This CDR3 is 12 amino acids long. Germline-derived CDR1 and CDR2 are MDHEN and SYDVKM.